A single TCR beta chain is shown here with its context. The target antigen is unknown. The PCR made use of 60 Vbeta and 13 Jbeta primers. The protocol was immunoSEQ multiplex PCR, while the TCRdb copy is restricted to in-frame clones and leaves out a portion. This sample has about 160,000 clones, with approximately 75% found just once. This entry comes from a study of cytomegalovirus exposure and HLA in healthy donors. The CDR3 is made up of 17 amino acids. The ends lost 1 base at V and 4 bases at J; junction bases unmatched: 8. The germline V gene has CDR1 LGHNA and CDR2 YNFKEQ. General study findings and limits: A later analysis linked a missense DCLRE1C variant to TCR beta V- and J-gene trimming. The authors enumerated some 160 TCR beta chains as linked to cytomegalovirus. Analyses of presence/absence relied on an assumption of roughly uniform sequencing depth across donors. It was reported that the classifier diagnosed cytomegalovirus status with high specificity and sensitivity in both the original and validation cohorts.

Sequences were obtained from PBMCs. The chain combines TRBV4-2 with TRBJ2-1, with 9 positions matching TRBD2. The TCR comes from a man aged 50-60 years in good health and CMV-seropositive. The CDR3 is CASSQGAGGHIYNEQFF. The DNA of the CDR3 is TGTGCCAGCAGCCAAGGTGCGGGGGGGCATATTTACAATGAGCAGTTCTTC.